The clone carrying this T cell receptor beta chain was counted once. The germline V gene has CDR1 SGHRS and CDR2 YFSETQ. CDR3 length: 14 residues. V shed 1 base, J shed 12 bases, and the junction held 7 bases outside the gene matches. The data were taken from a study of cytomegalovirus exposure and HLA in healthy donors. The method was immunoSEQ multiplex PCR; TCRdb's version includes in-frame clones alone and lacks a portion of them. The table records some 340,000 clones, around 87% of them present only once. This clonotype was obtained from a woman aged 25 to 45 in good health and CMV-seropositive. The sequencing sample was made of PBMCs. V is TRBV5-1 and J is TRBJ2-7, with 13 bases matching TRBD2. CDR3 in amino acids: CASSLYRTSGSWYF. The CDR3 region has the DNA TGCGCCAGCAGCTTGTATCGGACTAGCGGGAGTTGGTACTTC. The entire variable domain, with the rest obtained from reference TRBV5-1 and TRBJ2-7, is as follows: KAGVTQTPRYLIKTRGQQVTLSCSPISGHRSVSWYQQTPGQGLQFLFEYFSETQRNKGNFPGRFSGRQFSNSRSEMNVSTLELGDSALYLCASSLYRTSGSWYFGPGTRLTVT.